The 26 T cell receptor beta chains in this list originate from one sample, sequenced in a study of chemoradiotherapy in HPV16-positive cancers. Some clones are missing from TCRdb's copy, which holds only in-frame ones; the method was immunoSEQ multiplex PCR. The table records 25,000 to 40,000 clones, 70% to 90% of them present only once. Sequencing used blood, obtained from a patient who underwent chemoradiotherapy. All receptors derive from a human donor with HPV-associated anogenital cancer.

This clone was counted only a few times. This chain links TRBV5-6 with TRBJ1-1; 7 nucleotides align to TRBD1. CDR1 is SGHDT, CDR2 YYEEEE, per germline. The CDR3 length is 15 residues. With 2 bases clipped from V and 3 bases from J, the junction kept 7 bases outside the gene matches. This CDR3 reads CASSFRQGEYTEAFF. The CDR3 region has the DNA TGTGCCAGCAGCTTTCGACAGGGAGAATACACTGAAGCTTTCTTT.

This chain uses TRBV19 with TRBJ1-5; TRBD1 is a possible D gene (5 bases). Deletions cut 4 bases from V and 0 bases from J, with 7 bases between. Germline loops: CDR1 LNHDA, CDR2 SQIVND (reference sequence). This CDR3 has 14 residues. The CDR3 DNA reads TGTGCCAGTAGTACGACAGTTAGCAATCAGCCCCAGCATTTT. Protein: CASSTTVSNQPQHF.

The genes are TRBV5-1 and TRBJ2-3; D tentatively fits TRBD1 or TRBD2 (5 bases each). The germline V gene has CDR1 SGHRS and CDR2 YFSETQ. With 1 base removed from V and 0 bases from J, the gap between germline ends came to 15 bases. The CDR3 runs 17 residues. Here the CDR3 reads CASSLRGTRTSTDTQYF. The CDR3 bases are TGCGCCAGCAGCTTGCGAGGGACGAGGACTAGCACAGATACGCAGTATTTT.

In this sample, this clone turned up a few times. The CDR3: CASSPRDNTGNTIYF. The CDR3 nucleotides are TGTGCCAGCTCACCCCGGGACAACACTGGAAACACCATATATTTT. The chain employs TRBV18 and TRBJ1-3, with a possible D match to TRBD1 (6 bases). CDR3 length: 15 amino acids. Germline CDR1 and CDR2: KGHSH and LQKENI. The V end was cut by 3 bases, the J end by 2 bases, with 11 bases between.

The chain employs TRBV6-1 and TRBJ2-7, with TRBD2 matching 9 bases. Germline trimming cut 2 bases from V and 1 base from J; bases unmatched to any gene: 3. The length of the CDR3 is 15 residues. Germline V gene lookup returns CDR1 MNHNS and CDR2 SASEGT. In DNA form, the CDR3 reads TGTGCCAGCAGTGAAAATAGCGGGAGTTCCTACGAGCAGTACTTC. Translating it yields CASSENSGSSYEQYF.

This chain links TRBV19 with TRBJ1-2; 9 bases agree with TRBD1. Germline V gene data show CDR1 as LNHDA and CDR2 as SQIVND (reference sequence). This CDR3 is built from 13 residues. The V and J ends lost 5 bases and 8 bases, in that order; junction bases with no gene match: 6. CDR3 sequence: CASSPRDRDGYTF. CDR3 DNA: TGTGCCAGTAGTCCCCGGGACAGGGACGGCTACACCTTC.

The DNA of the CDR3 is TGTGCCAGCTCACCGGGACAGGGAGGCCAGCCCCAGCATTTT. Its protein product is CASSPGQGGQPQHF. This chain links TRBV18 with TRBJ1-5; 9 positions agree with TRBD1. Germline V gene data show CDR1 as KGHSH and CDR2 as LQKENI. This CDR3 has 14 residues. With V trimmed by 3 bases and J by 7 bases, 4 bases remained unmatched.

The rearrangement uses TRBV5-1 and TRBJ2-1; TRBD1 aligns across 8 bases. Germline V CDR1 and CDR2: SGHRS, YFSETQ. With 3 bases clipped from V and 6 bases from J, the junction kept 5 bases outside the gene matches. The CDR3 spans 14 residues. CDR3 sequence reads: CASSSGQVSNEQFF. The CDR3 DNA follows: TGCGCCAGCAGCTCGGGACAGGTCTCCAATGAGCAGTTCTTC.

The chain uses TRBV11-2 and TRBJ1-2; 9 bases are a match to TRBD1. Per germline, CDR1 SGHAT and CDR2 FQNNGV. The CDR3 covers 14 residues. V was clipped by 5 bases and J by 3 bases; unmatched bases: 4. CDR3 sequence: CASSRGQGYYGYTF. CDR3 DNA sequence: TGTGCCAGCAGCCGGGGACAGGGATACTATGGCTACACCTTC.

This sequence joins TRBV12-5 and TRBJ1-4; D call uncertain. This CDR3 region has 16 residues. Germline V lookup: CDR1 LGHNT, CDR2 FRNRAP. V was trimmed by 1 base and J by 0 bases, leaving 9 bases between them. CDR3 sequence (DNA): TGTGCTAGTGGTTTGGGGTTGCCCGCAACTAATGAAAAACTGTTTTTT. It specifies CASGLGLPATNEKLFF.

Only one count was recorded for this clone. The V call is TRBV5-1, the J call TRBJ2-1; D unclear. The CDR3 is 13 residues long. V was shortened by 0 bases and J by 7 bases, with 8 bases between the two germline ends. CDR1 SGHRS and CDR2 YFSETQ come from the germline V gene. The CDR3 loop reads CASSLVQLNEQFF. CDR3 bases: TGCGCCAGCAGCTTGGTTCAACTTAATGAGCAGTTCTTC.

The V call is TRBV7-6, the J call TRBJ2-5; 7 bases agree with TRBD1. The CDR3 sequence is 14 residues long. Trimming at V came to 7 bases and at J to 7 bases, leaving 12 bases not matched to a gene. Germline V gene data show CDR1 as SGHVS and CDR2 as FNYEAQ. The CDR3 reads CASTSRQGEGTQYF. DNA of the CDR3: TGTGCCAGCACCTCCCGACAGGGCGAGGGGACCCAGTACTTC.

The chain is built from TRBV6-1 and TRBJ1-6; 8 nucleotides agree with TRBD1. Germline CDR1 MNHNS, CDR2 SASEGT. The CDR3 sequence is 16 residues long. V lost 4 bases and J lost 3; bases outside the gene matches: 5. CDR3 in DNA: TGTGCCAGCAGTGTGCCAGGGGGCGGCTATAATTCACCCCTCCACTTT. Residues: CASSVPGGGYNSPLHF.

The chain carries TRBV5-1 and TRBJ1-6; 7 bases agree with TRBD1. V lost 3 bases to trimming and J lost 6 bases; unmatched junction nucleotides: 9. The CDR3 is made up of 16 amino acids. Germline V gene data show CDR1 as SGHRS and CDR2 as YFSETQ. The CDR3 region has the DNA TGCGCCAGCAGCTCTCAGGGGGATGCGGTTAATTCACCCCTCCACTTT. Its protein product is CASSSQGDAVNSPLHF. The full variable domain, rest sourced from reference TRBV5-1 and TRBJ1-6, is KAGVTQTPRYLIKTRGQQVTLSCSPISGHRSVSWYQQTPGQGLQFLFEYFSETQRNKGNFPGRFSGRQFSNSRSEMNVSTLELGDSALYLCASSSQGDAVNSPLHFGNGTRLTVT.

The chain joins TRBV5-6 to TRBJ2-2; weak D call: TRBD2 (6 bases). Looked up from germline, CDR1 is SGHDT and CDR2 is YYEEEE. The CDR3 has 16 residues. V was shortened by 3 bases and J by 1 base, with 13 bases between the two germline ends. The CDR3 region has the DNA TGTGCCAGCAGCTGGGTAGCGCGGGGGAACACCGGGGAGCTGTTTTTT. It yields the protein CASSWVARGNTGELFF.

V and J are TRBV4-1 and TRBJ2-5, with TRBD2 identical over 8 bases. Germline CDR1 and CDR2: MGHRA and YSYEKL. The CDR3 length is 16 residues. The junction had 13 bases not matched to a gene; V was cut back by 3 bases and J by 7 bases. The CDR3 DNA sequence: TGCGCCAGCAGCCAGAGTCCTAGCGGGCCCCAGAGGACCCAGTACTTC. Protein product: CASSQSPSGPQRTQYF.

The chain employs TRBV19 and TRBJ2-2; the match to TRBD1 covers 7 bases. The germline V gene has CDR1 LNHDA and CDR2 SQIVND (reference sequence). Germline trimming cut 1 base from V and 3 bases from J; bases unmatched to any gene: 2. CDR3 length equals 15 residues. The CDR3 DNA sequence: TGTGCCAGTAGTATAGGACAGGGACACACCGGGGAGCTGTTTTTT. Translation: CASSIGQGHTGELFF.

The rearrangement joins TRBV6-1 to TRBJ2-5, with 9 positions matching TRBD1. After removal of 5 bases from V and 1 base from J, the junction contained 2 bases not matched to a gene. Germline V CDR1 and CDR2: MNHNS, SASEGT. The CDR3 runs to 14 residues. The CDR3 coding sequence is TGTGCCAGCAGTAGGGGACAGGGCCAAGAGACCCAGTACTTC. It specifies CASSRGQGQETQYF.

This chain joins TRBV6-5 and TRBJ2-3; tentatively, D is TRBD2 (5 bases). The CDR3 spans 13 residues. Between the trimmed V and J ends, which lost 6 bases and 0 bases, there was a span of 7 bases. Germline loops: CDR1 MNHEY, CDR2 SVGAGI. The CDR3 DNA follows: TGTGCCAGCAGGAGGGATAGCACAGATACGCAGTATTTT. This sequence encodes CASRRDSTDTQYF.

This clone was recorded once. The rearrangement links TRBV7-2 to TRBJ2-1, with D possibly TRBD1 on 6 matching bases. Germline V gene lookup returns CDR1 SGHTA and CDR2 FQGNSA. Trimming took 2 bases from V and 6 from J, leaving 14 bases between them. CDR3 size: 15 residues. The CDR3 DNA is TGTGCCAGCAGCTTACGGCAGGGGTCCCCCAATGAGCAGTTCTTC. Amino acids: CASSLRQGSPNEQFF.

The rearrangement uses TRBV30 and TRBJ1-2; D perhaps matches TRBD1 (5 bases). Germline values: CDR1 GTSNPN, CDR2 SVGIG (reference sequence). CDR3 length equals 15 residues. Trimming stripped 2 bases from V and 2 bases from J, with 15 bases between. The CDR3 DNA sequence: TGTGCCTGGAGTCCCCCTTATCGGGGGAACTATGGCTACACCTTC. This encodes CAWSPPYRGNYGYTF.

V gene TRBV29-1 combines with J gene TRBJ1-5; TRBD1 is a possible D gene (5 bases). The ends were cut back, 6 bases at V and 1 base at J, with 13 bases in the middle. CDR1 SQVTM and CDR2 ANQGSEA come from the germline V gene. CDR3 length: 14 residues. CDR3 region: CSVRNGGSNQPQHF. The CDR3 DNA sequence: TGCAGCGTCCGGAATGGGGGGAGCAATCAGCCCCAGCATTTT.

The rearrangement joins TRBV10-1 to TRBJ1-2, with D possibly being TRBD1 (6 bases). With 1 base removed from V and 7 bases from J, the gap between germline ends came to 10 bases. The CDR3 sequence is 13 residues long. CDR1 and CDR2 (germline): WNHNN, SYGVQD (reference sequence). The CDR3 protein is CASSELRGGGYTF. DNA of the CDR3: TGCGCCAGCAGTGAGTTACGAGGGGGTGGCTACACCTTC.

A few counts support this clone. The chain combines TRBV6-6 with TRBJ1-1; D unresolved. This CDR3 has 12 residues. Germline CDR1 reads MNHNY; CDR2 reads SVGAGI (reference sequence). Deletions cut 5 bases from V and 0 bases from J, with 4 bases between. The chain's CDR3 is CASSTVNTEAFF. Written as DNA, the CDR3 is TGTGCCAGCAGTACAGTGAACACTGAAGCTTTCTTT.

This chain connects TRBV19 to TRBJ2-1; D possibly matches TRBD1 or TRBD2 (5 bases each). Germline-derived CDR1 and CDR2 are LNHDA and SQIVND (reference sequence). CDR3 length equals 16 residues. Trimming removed 3 bases at V and 6 bases at J, with 18 bases between. The CDR3 loop reads CASSITGTGRRNEQFF. The CDR3 coding sequence is TGTGCCAGTAGTATCACCGGGACCGGGCGGCGCAATGAGCAGTTCTTC.

This clone was seen once. The rearrangement links TRBV19 to TRBJ2-3, with D perhaps matching TRBD1 (6 bases). Germline V gene sequence: CDR1 LNHDA, CDR2 SQIVND (reference sequence). The V end was cut by 2 bases, the J end by 2 bases, with 8 bases between. This CDR3 region has 14 residues. In DNA, the CDR3 is TGTGCCAGTAGTATAAGGGACACCACAGATACGCAGTATTTT. The encoded protein is CASSIRDTTDTQYF.